The table lists the clone carrying this TCR beta chain with a count of one. Its antigen is not known. TCRdb re-called the 5' RACE reads through MiXCR, storing one row per CDR3 protein. The repertoire holds about 440,000 distinct CDR3 sequences, with under 20% as singletons. The data stem from a study of CD8 T cells in ankylosing spondylitis. The study's findings and limits: Researchers reportedly found disease-linked clones significantly enriched in matched ankylosing spondylitis synovial fluid. A TCR beta motif of 7 to 9 highly homologous variants seemed to mark ankylosing spondylitis blood.

With 4 bases removed from V and 7 bases from J, the gap between germline ends came to 14 bases. The CDR3 contains 13 residues. Looked up from germline, CDR1 is SGHRS and CDR2 is YFSETQ. The rearrangement links TRBV5-1 to TRBJ1-2; weak D call: TRBD1 (6 bases). The origin of this receptor is a male donor with ankylosing spondylitis. Material for sequencing was blood, either unsorted or a sorted T cell fraction (not recorded which). CDR3 sequence: CASSLSDRAGYTF. The CDR3 region has the DNA TGCGCCAGCAGCCTCTCGGACAGAGCTGGCTACACCTTC.